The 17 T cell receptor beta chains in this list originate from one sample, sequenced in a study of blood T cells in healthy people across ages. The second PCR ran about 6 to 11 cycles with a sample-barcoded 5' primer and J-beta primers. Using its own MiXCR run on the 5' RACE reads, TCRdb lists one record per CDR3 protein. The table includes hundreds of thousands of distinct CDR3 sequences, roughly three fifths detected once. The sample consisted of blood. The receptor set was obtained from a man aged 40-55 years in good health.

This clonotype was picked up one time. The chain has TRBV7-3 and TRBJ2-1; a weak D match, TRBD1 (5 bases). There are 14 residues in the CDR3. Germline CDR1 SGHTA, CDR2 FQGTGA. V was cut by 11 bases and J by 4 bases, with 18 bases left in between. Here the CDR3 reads CASLRQGRYNEQFF. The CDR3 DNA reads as TGTGCCTCTCTCCGGCAGGGCCGTTACAATGAGCAGTTCTTC.

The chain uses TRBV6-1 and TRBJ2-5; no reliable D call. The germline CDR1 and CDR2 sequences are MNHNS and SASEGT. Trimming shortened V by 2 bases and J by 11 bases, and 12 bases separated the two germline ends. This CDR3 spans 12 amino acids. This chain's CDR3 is CASSESRRPQYF. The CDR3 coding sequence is TGTGCCAGCAGTGAATCCCGGAGACCGCAGTACTTC.

The CDR3: CSAGGYRETQYF. Here the CDR3 DNA reads TGCAGCGCAGGGGGTTACAGAGAGACCCAGTACTTC. The chain has TRBV20-1 and TRBJ2-5; 7 nucleotides match TRBD1. The CDR3 length is 12 residues. Germline V gene sequence: CDR1 DFQATT, CDR2 SNEGSKA (reference sequence).

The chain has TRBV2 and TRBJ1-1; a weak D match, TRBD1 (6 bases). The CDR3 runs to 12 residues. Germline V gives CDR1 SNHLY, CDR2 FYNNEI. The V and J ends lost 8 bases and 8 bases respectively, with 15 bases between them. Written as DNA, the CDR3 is TGTGCCAGCCCGGTTCCTCAGGGGGAAGCTTTCTTT. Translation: CASPVPQGEAFF.

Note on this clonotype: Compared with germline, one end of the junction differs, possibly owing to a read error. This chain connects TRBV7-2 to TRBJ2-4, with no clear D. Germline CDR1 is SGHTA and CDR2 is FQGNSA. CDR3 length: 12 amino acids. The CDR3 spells CAGSERENIQYF. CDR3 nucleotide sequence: TGTGCCGGCAGCGAAAGAGAAAACATTCAGTACTTC.

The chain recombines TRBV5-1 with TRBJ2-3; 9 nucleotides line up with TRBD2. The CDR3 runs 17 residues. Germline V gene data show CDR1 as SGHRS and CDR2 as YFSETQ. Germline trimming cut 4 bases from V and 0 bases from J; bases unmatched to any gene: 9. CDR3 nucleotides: TGCGCCAGCAGCGCCAGACTAGCGGCAAGTAGCACAGATACGCAGTATTTT. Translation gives CASSARLAASSTDTQYF.

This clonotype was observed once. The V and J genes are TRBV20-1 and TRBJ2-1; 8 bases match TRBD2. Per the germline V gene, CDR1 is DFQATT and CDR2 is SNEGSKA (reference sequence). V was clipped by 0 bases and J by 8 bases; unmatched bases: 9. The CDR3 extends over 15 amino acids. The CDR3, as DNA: TGCAGTGCTAGAGACAGCCGGACTAGCTATTATGAGCAGTTCTTC. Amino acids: CSARDSRTSYYEQFF.

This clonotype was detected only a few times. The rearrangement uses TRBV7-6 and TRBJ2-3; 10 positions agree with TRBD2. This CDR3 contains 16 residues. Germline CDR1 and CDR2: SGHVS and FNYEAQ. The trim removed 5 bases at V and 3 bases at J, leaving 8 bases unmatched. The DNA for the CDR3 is TGTGCCAGCAGCACCCCCAGAGCGGGAGGGACAGATACGCAGTATTTT. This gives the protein CASSTPRAGGTDTQYF.

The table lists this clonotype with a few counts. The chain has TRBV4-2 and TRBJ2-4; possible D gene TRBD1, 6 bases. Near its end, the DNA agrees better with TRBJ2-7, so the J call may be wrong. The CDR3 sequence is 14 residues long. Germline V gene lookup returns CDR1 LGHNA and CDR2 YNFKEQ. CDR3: CASSQDLIGGEQYF. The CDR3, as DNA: TGTGCCAGCAGCCAAGATCTGATAGGGGGCGAGCAGTACTTC.

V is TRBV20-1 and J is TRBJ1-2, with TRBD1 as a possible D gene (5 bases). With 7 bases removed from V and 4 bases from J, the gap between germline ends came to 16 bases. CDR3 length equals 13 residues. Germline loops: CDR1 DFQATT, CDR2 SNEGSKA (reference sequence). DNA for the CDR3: TGCAGTGGGAGAGGAGGGACCACCTATGGCTACACCTTC. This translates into CSGRGGTTYGYTF.

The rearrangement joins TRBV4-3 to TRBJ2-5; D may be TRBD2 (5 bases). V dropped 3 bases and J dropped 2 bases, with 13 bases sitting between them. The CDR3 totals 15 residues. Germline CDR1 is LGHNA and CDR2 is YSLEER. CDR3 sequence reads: CASSHGVGRQETQYF. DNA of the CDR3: TGCGCCAGCAGCCACGGGGTGGGCAGGCAAGAGACCCAGTACTTC.

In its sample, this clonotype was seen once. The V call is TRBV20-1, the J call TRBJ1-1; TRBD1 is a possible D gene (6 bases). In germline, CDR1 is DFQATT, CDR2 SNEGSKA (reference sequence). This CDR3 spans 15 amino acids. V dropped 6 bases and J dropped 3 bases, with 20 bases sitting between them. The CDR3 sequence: CSAFGQRRLDTEAFF. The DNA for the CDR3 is TGCAGTGCCTTCGGACAGCGGAGATTGGACACTGAAGCTTTCTTT.

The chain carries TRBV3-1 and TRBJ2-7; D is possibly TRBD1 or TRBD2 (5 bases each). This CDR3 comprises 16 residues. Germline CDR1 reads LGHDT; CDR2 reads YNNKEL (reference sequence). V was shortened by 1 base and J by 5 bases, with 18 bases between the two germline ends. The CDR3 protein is CASSQVRGTSADEQYF. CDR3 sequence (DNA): TGTGCCAGCAGCCAAGTGCGAGGGACGAGTGCAGACGAGCAGTACTTC.

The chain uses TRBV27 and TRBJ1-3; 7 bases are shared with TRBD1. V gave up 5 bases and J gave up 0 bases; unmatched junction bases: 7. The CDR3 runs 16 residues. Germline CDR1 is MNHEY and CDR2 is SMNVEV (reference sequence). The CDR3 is CASSPSTGNSGNTIYF. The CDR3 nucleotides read TGTGCCAGCAGTCCGTCGACAGGGAACTCTGGAAACACCATATATTTT.

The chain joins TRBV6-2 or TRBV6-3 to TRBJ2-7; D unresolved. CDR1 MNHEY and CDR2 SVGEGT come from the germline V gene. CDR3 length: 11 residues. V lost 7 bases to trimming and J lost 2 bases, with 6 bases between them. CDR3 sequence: CASTSAYEQYF. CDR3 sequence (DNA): TGTGCCAGCACCTCAGCCTACGAGCAGTACTTC.

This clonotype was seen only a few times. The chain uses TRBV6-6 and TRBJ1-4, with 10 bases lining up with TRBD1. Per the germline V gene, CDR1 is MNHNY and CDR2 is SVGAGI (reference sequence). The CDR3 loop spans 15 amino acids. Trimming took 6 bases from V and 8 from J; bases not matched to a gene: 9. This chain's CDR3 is CASRGGTGVSEKLFF. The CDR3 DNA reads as TGTGCCAGCAGAGGCGGGACAGGGGTTTCCGAAAAACTGTTTTTT.

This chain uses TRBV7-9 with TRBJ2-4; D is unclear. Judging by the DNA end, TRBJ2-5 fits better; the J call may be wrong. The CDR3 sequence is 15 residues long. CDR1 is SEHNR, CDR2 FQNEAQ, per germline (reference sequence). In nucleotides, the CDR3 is TGTGCCAGCAGCCCCGAGGTCCGGTTCTCGCAGACCCAGTACTTC. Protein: CASSPEVRFSQTQYF.